A selection of T cell receptor beta chains follows, all from one sample in a study of CD4 T cells in relation to SARS-CoV-2 and coronaviruses. TCRdb keeps only in-frame clones here, not all; method: immunoSEQ multiplex PCR. Here the sample spans approximately 60,000 clones, 92% being singletons. The specimen sequenced was naive CD4+ T cells from PBMCs. The origin of the receptors is an adult with COVID-19. CDR3s include the opening cysteine and the closing phenylalanine or tryptophan. D genes are given only for firm matches. A clone size is listed for some rows: how often the clone was seen (once, few, many), or a class if it is expanded.

V gene	D gene	clone size	J gene	CDR3 DNA	CDR3 protein
TRBV12-5	NA	once	TRBJ2-1	TGTGCTAGTGGAGGGGACATATACTCCTACAATGAGCAGTTCTTC	CASGGDIYSYNEQFF
TRBV19	TRBD2	NA	TRBJ2-3	TGTGCCAGTAGTAAGAAGGGGGTTGCGGGAGGAGATACGCAGTATTTT	CASSKKGVAGGDTQYF
TRBV10-2	NA	NA	TRBJ2-1	TGCGCCAGCAAGACCCGGGACCGCAACTACAATGAGCAGTTCTTC	CASKTRDRNYNEQFF
TRBV7-2	NA	NA	TRBJ2-1	TGTGCCAGCAGCTTTCGAAGGTACAATGAGCAGTTCTTC	CASSFRRYNEQFF
TRBV7-9	NA	NA	TRBJ2-3	TGTGCCAGCAGCTTTGGGCAGGGAAGAGTCACAGATACGCAGTATTTT	CASSFGQGRVTDTQYF
TRBV19	NA	NA	TRBJ2-7	TGTGCCAGTAGTAGCGCCTTCGAGCAGTACTTC	CASSSAFEQYF
TRBV18	NA	NA	TRBJ1-1	TGTGCCAGCTCACATAAGACAGGGAACACTGAAGCTTTCTTT	CASSHKTGNTEAFF
TRBV2	NA	NA	TRBJ2-1	TGTGCCAGCAGTCGTAATACGGATGAGCAGTTCTTC	CASSRNTDEQFF
TRBV7-8	NA	NA	TRBJ2-2	TGTGCCAGCAGCTCCCGACAGCACATTGGGGAGCTGTTTTTT	CASSSRQHIGELFF
TRBV28	NA	NA	TRBJ1-2	TGTGCCAGCAGCGCCGGGGGTGGGGCATTCGATGGCTACACCTTC	CASSAGGGAFDGYTF
TRBV14	TRBD2	NA	TRBJ2-3	TGTGCCAGCAGCCGAGGGACTAGCGGGGGAGATACGCAGTATTTT	CASSRGTSGGDTQYF
TRBV28	NA	NA	TRBJ1-1	TGTGCCAGCAGTTTAAGGGGCGGCAGTGTGAACACTGAAGCTTTCTTT	CASSLRGGSVNTEAFF
TRBV11-2	TRBD2	NA	TRBJ2-1	TGTGCCAGCAGCTTAGGGGCGGGGGAATACAATGAGCAGTTCTTC	CASSLGAGEYNEQFF
TRBV19	TRBD2	NA	TRBJ2-3	TGTGCCAGTAGACAACTAGCGAAAGGGGTCACAGATACGCAGTATTTT	CASRQLAKGVTDTQYF
TRBV27	NA	NA	TRBJ2-7	TGTGCCAGCAGTCCAGGAGGGTTCGAGCAGTACTTC	CASSPGGFEQYF
TRBV6-5	TRBD1	NA	TRBJ1-4	TGTGCCAGCAGCTCGCCAGGGACAGGGGATGAAAAACTGTTTTTT	CASSSPGTGDEKLFF
TRBV28	TRBD2	once	TRBJ2-1	TGTGCCACAACAGCGGGGAGGTTTACCCACAATGAGCAGTTCTTC	CATTAGRFTHNEQFF
TRBV6-6	TRBD2	NA	TRBJ2-1	TGTGCCAGCAGGAAGACTAGCGGGGCGGGGAATGAGCAGTTCTTC	CASRKTSGAGNEQFF
TRBV10-3	NA	NA	TRBJ1-2	TGTGCCATCAGTGAGTCTATGGACAACTATGGCTACACCTTC	CAISESMDNYGYTF
TRBV7-2	NA	NA	TRBJ2-5	TGTGCCAGCAGCTTGGCGGGGATCCAAGAGACCCAGTACTTC	CASSLAGIQETQYF
TRBV5-1	NA	NA	TRBJ2-5	TGCGCCAGCAGCCCCAGGGGAGGGACCGAGACCCAGTACTTC	CASSPRGGTETQYF
TRBV6-4	TRBD1	NA	TRBJ1-2	TGTGCCAGCCGACAGGGGACACTCTATTTCTATGGCTACACCTTC	CASRQGTLYFYGYTF
TRBV3-1/TRBV3-2	NA	NA	TRBJ1-1	TGTGCCAGCAGCCAAGGAGGGTTGACTGAAGCTTTCTTT	CASSQGGLTEAFF
TRBV28	NA	once	TRBJ1-2	TGTGCCAGCAGTGCCCGACGGGGGGTCCTCTATGGCTACACCTTC	CASSARRGVLYGYTF
TRBV5-1	NA	NA	TRBJ2-7	TGCGCCAGCAGCTTTTTTGTCCTGAGGGGTAGCTCCTACGAGCAGTACTTC	CASSFFVLRGSSYEQYF
TRBV7-3	TRBD2	few	TRBJ2-7	TGTGCCAGCAGCCTCGGACTAGCGCGGGCCTACGAGCAGTACTTC	CASSLGLARAYEQYF
TRBV5-4	TRBD2	NA	TRBJ2-4	TGTGCCAGCAGCTTTAGCGGGAGCAAAAACATTCAGTACTTC	CASSFSGSKNIQYF
TRBV13	NA	NA	TRBJ2-7	TGTGCCAGCAGCCATCAGGGTGTCGAGCAGTACTTC	CASSHQGVEQYF
TRBV4-2	TRBD2	NA	TRBJ2-2	TGTGCCAGCAGAACGGGACTAGGTCCCGTGGAGCTGTTTTTT	CASRTGLGPVELFF
TRBV13	NA	NA	TRBJ2-3	TGTGCCAGCAGCCCCCCAGGAACAGATACGCAGTATTTT	CASSPPGTDTQYF
TRBV9	NA	NA	TRBJ2-3	TGTGCCAGCAGCGCCCCAGGGACACAAAGCACAGATACGCAGTATTTT	CASSAPGTQSTDTQYF
TRBV3-1/TRBV3-2	TRBD2	NA	TRBJ2-7	TGTGCCAGCAGCCCCGCCTGGGGGGGAGACTACGAGCAGTACTTC	CASSPAWGGDYEQYF
TRBV2	NA	NA	TRBJ2-7	TGTGCCAGCAGTTCTAACGGAGGGGGTGGGCTCTACGAGCAGTACTTC	CASSSNGGGGLYEQYF
TRBV4-1	NA	once	TRBJ2-7	TGCGCCAGCAGCCAAGATCCAGGGACCTACGAGCAGTACTTC	CASSQDPGTYEQYF
TRBV7-2	NA	NA	TRBJ2-2	TGTGCCAGCAGCTTAGCCCAAGTAACCGGGGAGCTGTTTTTT	CASSLAQVTGELFF
TRBV3-1/TRBV3-2	NA	few	TRBJ1-2	TGTGCCAGCAGCCAAAGAGGGTATGGCTACACCTTC	CASSQRGYGYTF
TRBV5-6	NA	NA	TRBJ2-7	TGTGCCAGCAGCTTGGCAGCCCGAGACTCTCGGGGCTTC	CASSLAARDSRGF
TRBV6-5	TRBD2	once	TRBJ2-7	TGTGCCAGCAGTTACTCTTGGGGACTAGCGGACTACGAGCAGTACTTC	CASSYSWGLADYEQYF
TRBV5-1	NA	NA	TRBJ1-1	TGCGCCAGCAGCTTGACAGCTGCGCTAGTGAACACTGAAGCTTTCTTT	CASSLTAALVNTEAFF
TRBV7-6	NA	NA	TRBJ2-5	TGTGCCAGCAGTCCAATCGTGGACAGGGTGGGACTAGCCTCCAAGACCCAGTACTTC	CASSPIVDRVGLASKTQYF
TRBV3-1/TRBV3-2	NA	NA	TRBJ2-7	TGTGCCAGCAGCCAAATGGCTAGCGAGATCTACGAGCAGTACTTC	CASSQMASEIYEQYF
TRBV28	NA	NA	TRBJ2-1	TGTGCCAGCAGTTCAACTAGGTTCTCCTACAATGAGCAGTTCTTC	CASSSTRFSYNEQFF
TRBV15	TRBD2	NA	TRBJ2-3	TGTGCCACCAGCAGATCGTTTGCGGGAGCTTTTGCAGATACGCAGTATTTT	CATSRSFAGAFADTQYF
TRBV5-5	TRBD1	NA	TRBJ1-1	TGTGCCAGCAGTCCCGGGACAGCCCTCTGGAACACTGAAGCTTTCTTT	CASSPGTALWNTEAFF
TRBV2	NA	NA	TRBJ1-5	TGTGCCAGCAGGGCAGGGATTGTCCATGGCAATCAGCCCCAGCATTTT	CASRAGIVHGNQPQHF
TRBV28	NA	NA	TRBJ1-3	TGTGCCAGCACCCTAAGACCCGGACGGAGGGGTGAAAACACCATATATTTT	CASTLRPGRRGENTIYF
TRBV5-1	TRBD2	NA	TRBJ2-7	TGCGCCAGCAGACCAGCGGGAGGGCCTGTTTACGAGCAGTACTTC	CASRPAGGPVYEQYF
TRBV5-1	NA	NA	TRBJ1-3	TGCGCCAGCAGCTTAGTAGGGATAGGAAACACCATATATTTT	CASSLVGIGNTIYF
TRBV7-3	NA	NA	TRBJ2-5	TGTGCCAGCAGCCCCTCGGGCCCAGGGGAGACCCAGTACTTC	CASSPSGPGETQYF
TRBV18	NA	NA	TRBJ2-3	TGTGCCAGCTCACCACGAGCTCCCAGCACAGATACGCAGTATTTT	CASSPRAPSTDTQYF
TRBV4-1	NA	NA	TRBJ1-2	TGCGCCAGCAGCCAAGATTATCGGCGGAGCTACACCTTC	CASSQDYRRSYTF